This T cell receptor (beta chain) was sequenced during a study of blood T cell repertoires in COVID-19 (dated by TCRdb to 2018 to 2020). About the study as a whole: The collaborator samples originated in the United States, Italy and Spain and spanned the acute and convalescent phases of COVID-19. Where available, HLA class I and class II types were taken from metadata supplied by the sample provider and were not determined by assay-based typing. The dataset comprised deeply sampled blood TCRbeta repertoires from subjects exposed to, actively infected with, or recovered from COVID-19. Samples came from the ongoing ImmuneRACE study (first 160 participants) plus 1,254 subjects from 6 global collaborators. The repertoires were released in a freely available public database intended as a resource for research on the immune response to SARS-CoV-2. The material from the prospective study consisted of cDNA or gDNA derived from T cells, B-cell-depleted T cells, or PBMCs. A de-identified subject ID, COVID-19 status, age in years and sex were almost always included in the sample metadata.

For CDR1 and CDR2, the germline V gene lists MDHEN and SYDVKM. V drops 3 bases and J drops 2 bases, leaving 17 bases in between. The CDR3, cysteine through phenylalanine, is 17 amino acids long. Of the read, only the CDR3 DNA is kept; its 51 bases are in frame from base 1. TCRbeta CDR3 regions were amplified from genomic DNA using the immunoSEQ Assay, a bias-controlled multiplex PCR. In the source study's methods: The number of nucleated cells in each sample was estimated by amplification of reference gene primers within the assay. To quantify the absolute abundance of each unique TCRbeta CDR3 rearrangement, sequence reads were collapsed and filtered. For each sample, productive Simpson clonality was calculated as the square root of Simpson's diversity index over productive rearrangements. TCRdb stores this immuneACCESS table with in-frame sequences only. Part of the clones is absent; in the studies checked, under half of the shortfall reflects unresolved V genes, and no reason is known for the rest. V, J and clone size reflect that table, while D and trimming were determined from the DNA. The sample table holds more than 150,000 clones, of which 75% to 90% were seen once. Jointly, the top ten make up more than 14% of the sample.

Overall results and qualifications from the work: How much clinical and demographic metadata was included differed by source and by participant, and the metadata was provided uncurated.

Each collaborating institution followed its own protocols to collect whole blood in K2EDTA tubes. Collaborator samples were shipped for TCRbeta analysis as frozen whole blood, isolated PBMCs, or DNA extracted from either sample type. As for this clone: The antigen it recognizes is unknown. No much larger clone is present one base from it, and per-base qualities are unavailable.

The rearrangement combines TRBV28 with TRBJ1-5; D gene: possibly TRBD1, on 5 matching bases. The clonotype comes from a woman aged 40-49 years with acute or convalescent COVID-19. Sequences were obtained from peripheral blood. Read as DNA, the sequence is TGTGCCAGCAGTTTTGAGGCAGGGTGGATCGGCAATCAGCCCCAGCATTTT. The resulting protein is CASSFEAGWIGNQPQHF.